A selection of T cell receptor beta chains follows, all from one sample in a study of T cell repertoires in cytomegalovirus infection. Antigens of these TCRs are unknown. TCRdb used MiXCR to reprocess the reads, holding one entry per CDR3 protein. The profile shows fewer than 900,000 distinct CDR3 sequences, just under 30% of them singletons. This specimen consisted of cultured CD8+ T cells from PBMCs, obtained from culture after CMV antigen stimulation. All receptors come from a human donor in good health (CMV status not recorded). Some clones in this sample may be carry-over from other donors' samples. The CDR3 runs from the conserved cysteine through the conserved F or W. The order of the fields is D gene, clone size, J gene, V gene, CDR3 DNA, CDR3 protein. A D gene is named only where the DNA matches it firmly. The size entry is marked missing in some rows and otherwise reads once, few, many or a size class.

NA few TRBJ2-1 TRBV5-4 TGTGCCAGCAGCTTTGGACACCCAGATTACAATGAGCAGTTCTTC CASSFGHPDYNEQFF
NA NA TRBJ2-7 TRBV6-1 TGTGCCAGCAGTGAAGGGCTGACCTACGAGCAGTACTTC CASSEGLTYEQYF
TRBD1 NA TRBJ1-5 TRBV20-1 TGCAGTGCCGGGCGGACAGGGCGCGGAAAGCCCCAGCATTTT CSAGRTGRGKPQHF
NA NA TRBJ1-2 TRBV20-1 TGCAGTGCTCACGCGGCCCAAGATGGGGCTAACTATGGCTACACCTTC CSAHAAQDGANYGYTF
TRBD2 NA TRBJ2-2 TRBV19 TGTGCCAGTAGTACCAGACTAGCGGGGTTCGCCGGGGAGCTGTTTTTT CASSTRLAGFAGELFF
NA NA TRBJ2-2 TRBV4-1 TGCGCCAGCAGCCAAGACCTACCAGGAGGGACTGGGGAGCTGTTTTTT CASSQDLPGGTGELFF
NA few TRBJ1-2 TRBV7-9 TGTGCCAGCGCCCCCTACGATCTGCTCCGGGGCTACACCTTC CASAPYDLLRGYTF
TRBD1 few TRBJ2-2 TRBV7-6 TGTGCCAGCAGCTTCCAATCCGGGACAGTGAACACCGGGGAGCTGTTTTTT CASSFQSGTVNTGELFF
TRBD1 many TRBJ1-2 TRBV7-6 TGTGCCAATCCATTTGTGGGGACAGATTCTAACTATGGCTACACCTTC CANPFVGTDSNYGYTF
TRBD2 few TRBJ2-1 TRBV7-6 TGTGCCAGCAGTCCTACTAGCGGGGCCGCCCGGGAGCAGTTCTTC CASSPTSGAAREQFF
NA NA TRBJ2-3 TRBV5-4 TGTGCCAGCAGCGGCGGGATTTCCACAGATACGCAGTATTTT CASSGGISTDTQYF
NA few TRBJ2-5 TRBV6-6 TGTGCCAGCAGTTACGACGCCAAATCTAGGGACAAGGAGGGAGGAGAGACCCAGTACTTC CASSYDAKSRDKEGGETQYF
NA NA TRBJ1-1 TRBV4-1 TGCGCCAGCAGCCAAGCCAGGGAGGGCACTGAAGCTTTCTTT CASSQAREGTEAFF
NA few TRBJ2-2 TRBV7-2 TGTGCCAGCAGCTCCCGGGACTCATACACCGGGGAGCTGTTTTTT CASSSRDSYTGELFF
NA NA TRBJ1-1 TRBV10-3 TGTGCCATCAGTGAACCCCAGGGACTAAACACTGAAGCTTTCTTT CAISEPQGLNTEAFF
TRBD1 NA TRBJ1-1 TRBV7-9 TGTGCCAGCAGCGCCACGACAGGGACTGAAGCTTTCTTT CASSATTGTEAFF
NA few TRBJ1-5 TRBV10-3 TGTGCCACTTCAGGAGGCAATCAGCCCCAGCATTTT CATSGGNQPQHF
TRBD1 NA TRBJ1-4 TRBV7-9 TGTGCCAGCATCGACAGGGGTCCCTTTAATGAAAAACTGTTTTTT CASIDRGPFNEKLFF
NA NA TRBJ2-7 TRBV10-3 TGTGCCATCAGTGAGGCCCTAGCGATCTCGGGGGTCATCTCCTACGAGCAGTACTTC CAISEALAISGVISYEQYF
NA NA TRBJ2-5 TRBV7-9 TGTGCCAGCAGCCACGAACCCCTCCTACATGGGGTGGTGGAGACCCAGTACTTC CASSHEPLLHGVVETQYF
NA NA TRBJ2-3 TRBV10-3 TGTGCCATCAGTGAGAGGCACACAGATACGCAGTATTTT CAISERHTDTQYF
NA once TRBJ1-1 TRBV7-4 TGTGCCAGCAGCTTACAGAGTAGCGCGGACACTGAAGCTTTCTTT CASSLQSSADTEAFF
NA few TRBJ1-1 TRBV29-1 TGCAGCGTTGCCCAGGGGTTCACTGAAGCTTTCTTT CSVAQGFTEAFF
TRBD1 NA TRBJ1-1 TRBV4-1 TGCGCCAGCAGCCGAACAGGGGCCCGGACTGAAGCTTTCTTT CASSRTGARTEAFF
NA many TRBJ1-5 TRBV4-1 TGCGCCAGCAGCCAAGTTCAGGGCTATCAGCCCCAGCATTTT CASSQVQGYQPQHF
NA many TRBJ1-4 TRBV7-2 TGTGCCAGCAGCCAAGATGAAAAACTGTTTTTT CASSQDEKLFF
TRBD1 few TRBJ1-5 TRBV27 TGTGCCAGCAGTCCTCGGGACAGGGTACGGGCGAGCAATCAGCCCCAGCATTTT CASSPRDRVRASNQPQHF
NA NA TRBJ1-2 TRBV27 TGTGCCAGCAGTAACAGGGCATTCTCCTTC CASSNRAFSF
TRBD1 NA TRBJ2-2 TRBV20-1 TGCAGTGCTAGGAACAGGGGGAGGTTCACCGGGGAGCTGTTTTTT CSARNRGRFTGELFF
NA NA TRBJ1-2 TRBV7-9 TGTGCCAGCAGCTTATGGGGCCCGTCCGGGACACCTAACTATGGCTACACCTTC CASSLWGPSGTPNYGYTF
TRBD2 NA TRBJ2-5 TRBV7-2 TGTGCCAGCAGCTTAAGTCCTAGCGGGGTAAATCGAGAGACCCAGTACTTC CASSLSPSGVNRETQYF
NA NA TRBJ2-1 TRBV7-2 TGTGCCAGCAGCTTAGAACGGCCCCTTTACAATGAGCAGTTCTTC CASSLERPLYNEQFF
NA many TRBJ1-1 TRBV7-8 TGTGCCAGCAGCTTATATGGCAGGCCAAGGGAGAACACTGAAGCTTTCTTT CASSLYGRPRENTEAFF
NA few TRBJ2-1 TRBV7-3 TGTGCCAGCAGCCCCTACAGGGCCACCCTCAATGAGCAGTTCTTC CASSPYRATLNEQFF
NA NA TRBJ2-7 TRBV4-1 TGCGCCAGCAGCCAAGTGGACGGCGGTCGAGAGCAGTACTTC CASSQVDGGREQYF
NA NA TRBJ1-2 TRBV19 TGTGCCAGTACCTTCCTATCCGACTATGGCTACACCTTC CASTFLSDYGYTF
TRBD1 NA TRBJ1-1 TRBV27 TGTGCCAGCACTCCAGGGGGGGAACTGGGAACTGAAGCTTTCTTT CASTPGGELGTEAFF
TRBD2 NA TRBJ2-1 TRBV19 TGTGCCAGTAATGCGGGGGACTCCTACAATGAGCAGTTCTTC CASNAGDSYNEQFF
NA few TRBJ2-3 TRBV7-3 TGTGCCAGCAGCCGCACCACAGATACGCAGTATTTT CASSRTTDTQYF
NA NA TRBJ1-6 TRBV18 TGTGCCAGCTCACCCCCCGGCGGAGCGGGTCGGAATTCACCCCTCCACTTT CASSPPGGAGRNSPLHF
TRBD2 NA TRBJ2-1 TRBV7-3 TGTGCCAGCAGCTTAACGAGCCCCCGCGGGACTAACAATGAGCAGTTCTTC CASSLTSPRGTNNEQFF
NA NA TRBJ2-5 TRBV20-1 TGCAGTGCACCGACGGGCGAGACCCAGTACTTC CSAPTGETQYF
NA few TRBJ2-5 TRBV4-1 TGCGCCAGCAGCCAAGAAGGCTTTGCGCGAGAGACCCAGTACTTC CASSQEGFARETQYF
TRBD1 NA TRBJ2-5 TRBV27 TGTGCCAGCCCCCCGACAGGGGAGGCCCGGACTGATCATCGGACCCAGTACTTC CASPPTGEARTDHRTQYF
NA NA TRBJ1-6 TRBV28 TGTGCCAGCAGTTGGATAGCAGGGCATAATTCACCCCTCCACTTT CASSWIAGHNSPLHF